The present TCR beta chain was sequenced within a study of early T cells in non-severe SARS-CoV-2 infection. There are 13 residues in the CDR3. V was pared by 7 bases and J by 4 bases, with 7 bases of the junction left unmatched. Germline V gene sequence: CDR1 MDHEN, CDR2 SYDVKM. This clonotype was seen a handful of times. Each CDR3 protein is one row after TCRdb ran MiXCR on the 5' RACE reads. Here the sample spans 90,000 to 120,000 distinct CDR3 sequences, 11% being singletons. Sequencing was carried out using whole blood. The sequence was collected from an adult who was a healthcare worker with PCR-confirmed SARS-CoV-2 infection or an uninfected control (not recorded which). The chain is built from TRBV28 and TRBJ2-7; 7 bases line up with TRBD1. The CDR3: CASTEGQVYEQYF. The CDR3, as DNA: TGTGCCAGCACCGAAGGACAGGTATACGAGCAGTACTTC.